The 23 T cell receptor beta chains below come from one sample, sequenced in a study of blood T cell repertoires in COVID-19. The protocol was immunoSEQ multiplex PCR, while the TCRdb copy is restricted to in-frame clones and leaves out a portion. This sample yields roughly 80,000 clones, of which 70% to 90% are seen a single time; roughly 15% belongs to the top ten. The sequencing input was peripheral blood. Receptors were obtained from a woman aged 70 to 79 with acute or convalescent COVID-19.

The chain combines TRBV14 with TRBJ1-6; weak D call: TRBD1 (5 bases). The CDR3 runs 16 residues. V was shortened by 0 bases and J by 10 bases, with 16 bases between the two germline ends. In germline, CDR1 is SGHDN, CDR2 FVKESK. The CDR3 sequence: CASSQDGGTGESPLHF. The CDR3, as DNA: TGTGCCAGCAGCCAAGATGGGGGAACGGGGGAGTCACCCCTCCACTTT.

The chain links TRBV5-1 to TRBJ2-5; 12 positions match TRBD2. The V and J ends lost 5 bases and 3 bases, in that order; junction bases with no gene match: 5. Per the germline V gene, CDR1 is SGHRS and CDR2 is YFSETQ. This CDR3 contains 15 residues. The CDR3 loop is CASRPSGRAEETQYF. The CDR3 DNA is TGCGCCAGCAGGCCTAGCGGGAGGGCCGAAGAGACCCAGTACTTC.

This clone was found many times. At one end the junction does not follow the germline gene, possibly because of a read error. The rearrangement uses TRBV7-8 and TRBJ1-6; D might be TRBD1 (5 bases). The CDR3 covers 14 residues. The germline gives CDR1 SGHVS, CDR2 FQNEAQ. Written as DNA, the CDR3 is TGTGCCAGCAGATCTTACACAGGAGATTCGCCCCTCCACTTT. As protein: CASRSYTGDSPLHF.

The V and J genes are TRBV6-2 or TRBV6-3 and TRBJ2-1, with TRBD2 identical over 9 bases. The CDR3 is made up of 15 amino acids. The junction had 10 bases not matched to a gene; V was cut back by 5 bases and J by 8 bases. Looked up from germline, CDR1 is MNHEY and CDR2 is SVGEGT. Here the CDR3 DNA reads TGTGCCAGCAGTCGACCGGGACTAGCTACCGATGAGCAGTTCTTC. It yields the protein CASSRPGLATDEQFF.

This rearrangement joins TRBV28 to TRBJ2-7; D might be TRBD2 (5 bases). The CDR3 is 13 amino acids. The germline V and J ends were trimmed by 5 bases and 4 bases, with 12 bases remaining between them. Germline V gene sequence: CDR1 MDHEN, CDR2 SYDVKM. The CDR3 is CASSAQPGYEQYV. In nucleotides, the CDR3 is TGTGCCAGCAGTGCCCAGCCGGGGTACGAGCAGTACGTC.

The chain has TRBV19 and TRBJ2-5, with 9 bases lining up with TRBD1. V was pared by 0 bases and J by 4 bases, with 6 bases of the junction left unmatched. The CDR3 loop spans 16 amino acids. Germline V gene data show CDR1 as LNHDA and CDR2 as SQIVND (reference sequence). CDR3 region: CASSIDHRTGAETQYF. For the CDR3, the DNA is TGTGCCAGTAGTATAGATCATCGGACAGGGGCAGAGACCCAGTACTTC.

CDR3 sequence (DNA): TGTGCCAGCAGCTTAATGGGTAGCGGGAGTCTCCCCACAGATACGCAGTATTTT. Protein product: CASSLMGSGSLPTDTQYF. The rearrangement uses TRBV11-3 and TRBJ2-3, with 9 bases fitting TRBD2. J was trimmed by 2 bases and V by 2 bases; bases with no gene match: 11. There are 18 residues in the CDR3. Germline loops: CDR1 SGHNT, CDR2 YENEEA.

The V call is TRBV4-2, the J call TRBJ2-2, with TRBD2 matching over 7 bases. Per germline, CDR1 LGHNA and CDR2 YNFKEQ. Trimming took 0 bases from V and 9 from J; bases not matched to a gene: 4. CDR3 length: 14 amino acids. The CDR3 DNA follows: TGTGCCAGCAGCCAAGATGTCGGGGGGAGGGAGCTGTTTTTT. This encodes CASSQDVGGRELFF.

This clone was detected only a few times. The gene calls are TRBV28 and TRBJ2-7; D not certain. The CDR3 is 14 amino acids. CDR1 and CDR2 from the germline V gene are MDHEN and SYDVKM. V was trimmed by 2 bases and J by 0 bases, leaving 8 bases between them. The CDR3 nucleotides read TGTGCCAGCAGTTTAACCCCGAGCTCCTACGAGCAGTACGTC. The encoded protein is CASSLTPSSYEQYV.

The gene calls are TRBV6-2 or TRBV6-3 and TRBJ1-1, with 9 bases aligning to TRBD1. CDR3 length: 16 amino acids. J lost 4 bases, V lost 2 bases, and 8 bases had no gene match. Germline lookup yields CDR1 MNHEY and CDR2 SVGEGT. CDR3 region: CASSYPTGGASTEAFF. The CDR3 DNA sequence: TGTGCCAGCAGTTACCCTACAGGGGGCGCATCCACTGAAGCTTTCTTT.

This clone was counted a single time. The chain links TRBV2 to TRBJ1-6; no firm D call. The CDR3 is 11 amino acids. The V end lost 3 bases, the J end lost 12 bases, and 6 bases lay between the germline ends. Germline CDR1 SNHLY, CDR2 FYNNEI. The CDR3 sequence: CASSESIPLHF. CDR3 DNA sequence: TGTGCCAGCAGTGAGAGTATACCCCTCCACTTT.

The chain recombines TRBV7-8 with TRBJ2-1, with 8 bases identical to TRBD2. The V gene's germline CDR1 is SGHVS and CDR2 FQNEAQ. V lost 3 bases and J lost 0; bases outside the gene matches: 4. The CDR3 runs to 16 residues. CDR3 sequence (DNA): TGTGCCAGCAGCTTGAGCGGGAGCGTCTCCTACAATGAGCAGTTCTTC. Residues: CASSLSGSVSYNEQFF.

The chain uses TRBV6-5 and TRBJ2-4, with 10 bases identical to TRBD2. This CDR3 contains 15 residues. The germline gives CDR1 MNHEY, CDR2 SVGAGI. J gave up 6 bases and V 6 bases, and 8 bases lay outside the gene matches. The CDR3 DNA follows: TGTGCCAGCAGGAATAGCGGGGGGCTGGTAAACATTCAGTACTTC. Protein product: CASRNSGGLVNIQYF.

V and J are TRBV6-5 and TRBJ1-1; D is possibly TRBD1 (5 bases). The length of the CDR3 is 14 residues. V shed 2 bases and J shed 1 base, with 8 bases lying between them. Germline V gene sequence: CDR1 MNHEY, CDR2 SVGAGI. The CDR3 coding sequence is TGTGCCAGCAGTTACCGGGGGGGGAACACTGAAGCTTTCTTT. Translating gives CASSYRGGNTEAFF.

The chain recombines TRBV15 with TRBJ2-2; TRBD1 agrees at 11 bases. V gave up 2 bases and J gave up 13 bases; unmatched junction bases: 9. The length of the CDR3 is 15 residues. Germline V CDR1 and CDR2: LNHNV, YYDKDF (reference sequence). This CDR3 is CATSRWTGGNEGLFF. The CDR3 nucleotides are TGTGCCACCAGCAGATGGACAGGGGGCAATGAGGGGCTGTTTTTT.

The rearrangement uses TRBV7-9 and TRBJ1-1; unclear D gene. Trimming took off 5 bases at V and 1 base at J, with 17 bases between the two ends. The germline V gene encodes CDR1 SEHNR and CDR2 FQNEAQ (reference sequence). The CDR3 spans 16 residues. The CDR3: CASSPGMWEGNTEAFF. The CDR3 DNA reads as TGTGCCAGCAGCCCCGGTATGTGGGAGGGGAACACTGAAGCTTTCTTT.

This clone was counted only a few times. CDR3 in amino acids: CASSMGTGEQFF. The CDR3 bases are TGTGCCAGTAGTATGGGGACAGGAGAGCAGTTCTTC. This chain connects TRBV19 to TRBJ2-1; TRBD1 matches at 8 bases. The CDR3 has 12 amino acids. Germline V gene data show CDR1 as LNHDA and CDR2 as SQIVND (reference sequence). Trimming at V came to 3 bases and at J to 10 bases, leaving 2 bases not matched to a gene.

This chain uses TRBV29-1 with TRBJ2-2; a possible D gene is TRBD1 (5 bases). CDR3 length: 14 amino acids. The V end was cut by 7 bases, the J end by 7 bases, with 19 bases between. Germline V gene lookup returns CDR1 SQVTM and CDR2 ANQGSEA. The CDR3 is CSASETGYLGELFF. The DNA of the CDR3 is TGCAGCGCTAGTGAAACAGGTTATCTCGGGGAGCTGTTTTTT.

V and J are TRBV3-1 (or the pseudogene TRBV3-2) and TRBJ2-2; 9 bases map to TRBD2. CDR3 length equals 21 residues. The germline V gene encodes CDR1 LGHDT and CDR2 YNNKEL (reference sequence). Germline trimming cut 5 bases from V and 5 bases from J; bases unmatched to any gene: 24. The CDR3 nucleotides are TGTGCCAGCAGCAAAGTCCCCGGGGTCGAAGGGCTAGCGGGGATGACCGGGGAGCTGTTTTTT. Translated: CASSKVPGVEGLAGMTGELFF.

The rearrangement joins TRBV19 to TRBJ1-1; TRBD1 is a possible D gene (5 bases). This CDR3 spans 13 amino acids. CDR1 is LNHDA, CDR2 SQIVND, per germline (reference sequence). Deletions cut 11 bases from V and 1 base from J, with 14 bases between. As DNA, the CDR3 is TGTGCCTGCAGCTTGCAGGGGAACACTGAAGCTTTCTTT. Translation: CACSLQGNTEAFF.

The CDR3 DNA sequence: TGTGCCAGCAGTTTATATGCAGGGGCAGGTATATTCGAGACCCAGTACTTC. Translation: CASSLYAGAGIFETQYF. The chain is built from TRBV28 and TRBJ2-5; perhaps TRBD1 as D (6 bases). Trimming stripped 1 base from V and 5 bases from J, with 20 bases between. There are 17 residues in the CDR3. CDR1 and CDR2 (germline): MDHEN, SYDVKM.

The chain couples TRBV5-1 to TRBJ1-3; the match to TRBD1 covers 8 bases. Germline CDR1 and CDR2: SGHRS and YFSETQ. The CDR3 has 20 residues. Trimming at V came to 2 bases and at J to 0 bases, leaving 16 bases not matched to a gene. For the CDR3, the DNA is TGCGCCAGCAGCTTTGGAAGACAGGGGATTTACGCCTACTCTGGAAACACCATATATTTT. Protein product: CASSFGRQGIYAYSGNTIYF.

The chain links TRBV10-3 to TRBJ2-3, with 8 bases matching TRBD2. This CDR3 contains 16 residues. In germline, CDR1 is ENHRY, CDR2 SYGVKD. After removal of 4 bases from V and 0 bases from J, the junction contained 6 bases not matched to a gene. CDR3 in amino acids: CAISGVAGSSTDTQYF. The CDR3 DNA reads as TGTGCCATCAGTGGAGTAGCGGGGTCTAGCACAGATACGCAGTATTTT.